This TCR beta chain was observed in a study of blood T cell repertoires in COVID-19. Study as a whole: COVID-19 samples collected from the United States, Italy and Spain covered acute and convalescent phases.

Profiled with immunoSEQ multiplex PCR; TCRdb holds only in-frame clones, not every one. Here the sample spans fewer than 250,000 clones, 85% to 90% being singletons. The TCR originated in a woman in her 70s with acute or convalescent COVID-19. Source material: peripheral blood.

CDR3 in DNA: TGCGCCAGCAGCTTGGGTTTAGGGGCGAGCTCTGGAAACACCATATATTTT. This encodes CASSLGLGASSGNTIYF. V usage is TRBV5-1 and J usage is TRBJ1-3; tentative D call: TRBD1 (5 bases). Germline CDR1 SGHRS, CDR2 YFSETQ. V was trimmed by 0 bases and J by 0 bases, leaving 13 bases between them. The CDR3 loop spans 17 amino acids.